This T cell receptor (beta chain) was documented in a study of T cell repertoires in cytomegalovirus infection. TCRdb independently ran MiXCR on the reads; one entry per CDR3 protein. Of 310,000 or so distinct CDR3 sequences in the sample, 8% to 10% were seen once. This clonotype was observed many times. The clonotype was recovered from a human donor in good health (CMV status not recorded). Some clones in this sample may be carry-over from other donors' samples. Sample: PBMCs.

CDR3 coding DNA: TGCAGTGCTAAAAGGGGGCAGGGGGCGCGAGGACCTTACACCGGGGAGCTGTTTTTT. This sequence encodes CSAKRGQGARGPYTGELFF. This chain connects TRBV20-1 to TRBJ2-2; 8 bases align to TRBD1. Germline V CDR1 and CDR2: DFQATT, SNEGSKA (reference sequence). Losses at the gene ends were 4 bases for V and 3 bases for J; bases not matched to a gene: 19. This CDR3 spans 19 amino acids.